This paragraph reports one TCR beta chain. The CDR3 is 16 amino acids. Germline loops: CDR1 ENHRY, CDR2 SYGVKD. V lost 2 bases and J lost 3; bases outside the gene matches: 10. This entry comes from a study of cytomegalovirus exposure and HLA in healthy donors. Researchers ran the PCR with 60 Vbeta and 13 Jbeta primers. Sequencing was performed with immunoSEQ multiplex PCR; in TCRdb, only in-frame clones are kept and a portion is missing. The table lists about 160,000 clones, roughly 75% of them singletons, with over 1.3% in the top ten. This TCR was recovered from a man between 18 and 29 years old in good health and CMV-seronegative. The rearrangement links TRBV10-3 to TRBJ2-7; 7 nucleotides agree with TRBD2. The specimen sequenced was PBMCs. CDR3 nucleotides: TGTGCCATCAGTGAGATTTGGGCGGGAGAGTACTACGAGCAGTACTTC. This translates into CAISEIWAGEYYEQYF.